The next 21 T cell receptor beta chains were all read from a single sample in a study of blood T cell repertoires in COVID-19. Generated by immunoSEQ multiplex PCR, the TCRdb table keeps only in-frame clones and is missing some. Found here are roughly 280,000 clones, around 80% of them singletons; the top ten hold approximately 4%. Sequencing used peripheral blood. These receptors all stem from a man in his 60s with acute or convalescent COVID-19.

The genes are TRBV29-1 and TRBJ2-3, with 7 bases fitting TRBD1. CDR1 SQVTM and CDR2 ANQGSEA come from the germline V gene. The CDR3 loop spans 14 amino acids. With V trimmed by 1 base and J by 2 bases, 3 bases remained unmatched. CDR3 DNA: TGCAGCGTTGAAGGGACAGGACACACAGATACGCAGTATTTT. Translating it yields CSVEGTGHTDTQYF.

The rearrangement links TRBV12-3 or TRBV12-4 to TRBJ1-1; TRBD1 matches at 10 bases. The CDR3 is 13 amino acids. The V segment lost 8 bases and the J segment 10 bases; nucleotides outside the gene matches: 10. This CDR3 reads CASSSSGTGVAFF. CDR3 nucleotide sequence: TGTGCCAGCTCTTCTTCCGGGACAGGGGTAGCTTTCTTT.

Here the CDR3 reads CASGLTPHNEQFF. The CDR3 nucleotides are TGTGCTAGTGGCTTGACACCCCACAATGAGCAGTTCTTC. The chain carries TRBV12-5 and TRBJ2-1, with D hard to call. V lost 6 bases and J lost 5, with 11 bases in between. The germline CDR1 and CDR2 sequences are LGHNT and FRNRAP. The CDR3 has 13 amino acids.

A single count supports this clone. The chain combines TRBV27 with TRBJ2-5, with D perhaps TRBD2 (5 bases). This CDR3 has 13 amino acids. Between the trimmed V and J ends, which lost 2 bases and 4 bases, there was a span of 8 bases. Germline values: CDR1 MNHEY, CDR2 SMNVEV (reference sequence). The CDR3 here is CASSLRGVETQYF. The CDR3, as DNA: TGTGCCAGCAGTTTACGGGGAGTAGAGACCCAGTACTTC.

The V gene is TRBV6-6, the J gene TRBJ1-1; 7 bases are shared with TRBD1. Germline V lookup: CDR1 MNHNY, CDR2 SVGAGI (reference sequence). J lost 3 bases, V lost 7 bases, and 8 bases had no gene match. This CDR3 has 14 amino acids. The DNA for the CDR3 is TGTGCCAGCACCCGTGGGACAGAACACACTGAAGCTTTCTTT. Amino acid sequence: CASTRGTEHTEAFF.

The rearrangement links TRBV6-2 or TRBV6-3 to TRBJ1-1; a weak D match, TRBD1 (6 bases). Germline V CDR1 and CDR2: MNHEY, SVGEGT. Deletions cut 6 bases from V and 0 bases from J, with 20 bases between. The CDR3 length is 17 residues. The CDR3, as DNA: TGTGCCAGCAGCACACATTCATTAGGGGGACTGAACACTGAAGCTTTCTTT. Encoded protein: CASSTHSLGGLNTEAFF.

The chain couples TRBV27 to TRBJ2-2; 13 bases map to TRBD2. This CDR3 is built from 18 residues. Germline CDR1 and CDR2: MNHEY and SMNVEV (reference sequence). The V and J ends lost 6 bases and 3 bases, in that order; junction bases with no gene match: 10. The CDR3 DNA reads TGTGCCAGCAGGAACAGACTAGCGGGAGGATCGTACACCGGGGAGCTGTTTTTT. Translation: CASRNRLAGGSYTGELFF.

The CDR3 region has the DNA TGTGCCAGTACCACCAGGACAGGGCTACTATACGAGCAGTACTTC. As protein: CASTTRTGLLYEQYF. The chain joins TRBV19 to TRBJ2-7; 8 nucleotides agree with TRBD1. V was clipped by 7 bases and J by 4 bases; unmatched bases: 12. CDR1 and CDR2 (germline): LNHDA, SQIVND (reference sequence). The CDR3 is 15 residues long.

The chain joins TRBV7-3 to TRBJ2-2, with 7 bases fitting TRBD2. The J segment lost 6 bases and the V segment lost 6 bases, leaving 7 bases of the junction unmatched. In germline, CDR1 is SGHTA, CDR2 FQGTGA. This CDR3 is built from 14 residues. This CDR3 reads CASSSTRGAGELFF. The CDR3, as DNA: TGTGCCAGCAGTTCTACCCGGGGGGCCGGGGAGCTGTTTTTT.

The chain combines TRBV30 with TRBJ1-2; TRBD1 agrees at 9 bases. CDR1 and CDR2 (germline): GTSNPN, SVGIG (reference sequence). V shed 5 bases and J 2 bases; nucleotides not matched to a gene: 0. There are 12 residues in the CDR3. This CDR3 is CAWGQGNYGYTF. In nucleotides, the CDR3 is TGTGCCTGGGGACAGGGGAACTATGGCTACACCTTC.

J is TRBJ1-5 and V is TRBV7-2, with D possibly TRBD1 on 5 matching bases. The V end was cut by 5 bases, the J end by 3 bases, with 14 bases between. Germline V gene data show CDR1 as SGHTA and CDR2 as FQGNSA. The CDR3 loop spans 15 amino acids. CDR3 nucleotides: TGTGCCAGCAGCCCCCGTACAGGTTACAATCAGCCCCAGCATTTT. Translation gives CASSPRTGYNQPQHF.

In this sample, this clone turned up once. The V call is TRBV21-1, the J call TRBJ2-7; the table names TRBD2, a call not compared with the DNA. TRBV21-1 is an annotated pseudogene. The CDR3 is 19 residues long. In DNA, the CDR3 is TGTGCCAGCAGCAAAAAAGGGGGGGGGACTCAGACTAGCACCTACGAGCAGTACTTC. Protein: CASSKKGGGTQTSTYEQYF.

The CDR3 loop is CASSLWGSGSYNEQFF. CDR3 DNA: TGTGCCAGCAGTTTATGGGGTAGCGGCTCCTACAATGAGCAGTTCTTC. This chain links TRBV27 with TRBJ2-1; the D gene is possibly TRBD2 (6 bases). Between the trimmed V and J ends, which lost 1 base and 0 bases, there was a span of 10 bases. The length of the CDR3 is 16 residues. Germline CDR1 and CDR2: MNHEY and SMNVEV (reference sequence).

CDR3 protein: CASSSPLAGGTQETQYF. Here the CDR3 DNA reads TGTGCCAGCAGTTCCCCTCTAGCGGGAGGAACACAAGAGACCCAGTACTTC. The gene calls are TRBV28 and TRBJ2-5; 11 bases line up with TRBD2. CDR3 size: 17 residues. Germline V gene sequence: CDR1 MDHEN, CDR2 SYDVKM. The J segment lost 2 bases and the V segment lost 4 bases, leaving 9 bases of the junction unmatched.

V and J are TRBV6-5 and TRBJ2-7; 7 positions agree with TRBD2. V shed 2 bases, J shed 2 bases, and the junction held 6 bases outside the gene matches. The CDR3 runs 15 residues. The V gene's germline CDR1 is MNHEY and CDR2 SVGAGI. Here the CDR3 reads CASSYAAGDAYEQYF. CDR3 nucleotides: TGTGCCAGCAGTTACGCCGCGGGAGATGCCTACGAGCAGTACTTC.

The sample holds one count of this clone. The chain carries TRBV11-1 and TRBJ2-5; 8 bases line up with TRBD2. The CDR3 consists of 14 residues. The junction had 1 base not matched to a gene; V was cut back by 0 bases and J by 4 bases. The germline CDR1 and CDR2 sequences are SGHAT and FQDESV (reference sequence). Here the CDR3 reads CASSLALAGETQYF. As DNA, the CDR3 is TGTGCCAGCAGCTTAGCCCTAGCGGGAGAGACCCAGTACTTC.

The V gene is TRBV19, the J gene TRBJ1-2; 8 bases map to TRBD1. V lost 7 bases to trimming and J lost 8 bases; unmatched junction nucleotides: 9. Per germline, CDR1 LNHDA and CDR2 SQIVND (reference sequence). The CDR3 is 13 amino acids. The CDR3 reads CASMAPGQVGYTF. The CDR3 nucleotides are TGTGCCAGTATGGCACCGGGACAGGTCGGCTACACCTTC.

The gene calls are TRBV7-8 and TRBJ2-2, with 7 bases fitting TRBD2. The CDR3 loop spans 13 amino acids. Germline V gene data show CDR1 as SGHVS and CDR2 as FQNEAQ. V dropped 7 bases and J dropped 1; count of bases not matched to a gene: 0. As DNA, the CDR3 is TGTGCCAGCACGGGGGGGAACACCGGGGAGCTGTTTTTT. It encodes CASTGGNTGELFF.

The CDR3 sequence: CASNTYTGGDTEAFF. In DNA form, the CDR3 reads TGTGCCAGCAATACTTATACAGGGGGCGACACTGAAGCTTTCTTT. This sequence joins TRBV6-5 and TRBJ1-1, with 9 nucleotides matching TRBD1. Germline V gene lookup returns CDR1 MNHEY and CDR2 SVGAGI. With V trimmed by 7 bases and J by 3 bases, 9 bases remained unmatched. The CDR3 contains 15 residues.

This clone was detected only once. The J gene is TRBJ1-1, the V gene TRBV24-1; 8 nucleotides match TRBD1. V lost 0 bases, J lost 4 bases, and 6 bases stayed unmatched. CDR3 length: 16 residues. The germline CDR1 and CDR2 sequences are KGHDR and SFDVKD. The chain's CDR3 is CATSDLGQGDRTEAFF. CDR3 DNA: TGTGCCACCAGTGATTTGGGACAGGGAGATCGCACTGAAGCTTTCTTT.

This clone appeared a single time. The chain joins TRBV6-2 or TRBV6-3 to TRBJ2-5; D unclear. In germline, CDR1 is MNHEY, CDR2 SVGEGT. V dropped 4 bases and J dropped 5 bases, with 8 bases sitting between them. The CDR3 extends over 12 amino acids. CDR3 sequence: CASSFGSETQYF. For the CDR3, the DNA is TGTGCCAGCAGTTTCGGTTCCGAGACCCAGTACTTC.